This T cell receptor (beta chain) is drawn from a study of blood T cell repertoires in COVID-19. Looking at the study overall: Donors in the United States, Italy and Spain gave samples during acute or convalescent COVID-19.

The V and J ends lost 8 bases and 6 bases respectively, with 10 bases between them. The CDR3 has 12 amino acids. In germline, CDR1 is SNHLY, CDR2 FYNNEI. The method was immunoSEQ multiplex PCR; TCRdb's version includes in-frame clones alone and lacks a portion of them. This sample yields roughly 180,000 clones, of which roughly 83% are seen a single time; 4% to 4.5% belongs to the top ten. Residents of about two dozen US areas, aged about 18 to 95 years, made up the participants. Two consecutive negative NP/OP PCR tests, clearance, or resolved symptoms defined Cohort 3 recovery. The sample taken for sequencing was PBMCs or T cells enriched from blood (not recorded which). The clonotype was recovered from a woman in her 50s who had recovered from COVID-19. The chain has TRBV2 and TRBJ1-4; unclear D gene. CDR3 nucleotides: TGTGCCAGCGGCCGGAGGGATGAAAAACTGTTTTTT. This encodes CASGRRDEKLFF.